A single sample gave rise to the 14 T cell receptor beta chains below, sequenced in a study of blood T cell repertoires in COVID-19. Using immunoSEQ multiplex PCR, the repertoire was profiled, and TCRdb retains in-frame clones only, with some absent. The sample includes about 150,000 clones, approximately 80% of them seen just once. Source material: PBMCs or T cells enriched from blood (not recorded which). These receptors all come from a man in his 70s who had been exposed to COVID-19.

CDR3 in DNA: TGTGCCAGCAGCCGTACCAAGGCGCGGGAGCGGGGCGAGCAGTACTTC. It codes for CASSRTKARERGEQYF. The chain is built from TRBV3-1 (or the pseudogene TRBV3-2) and TRBJ2-7, with 7 nucleotides matching TRBD2. V shed 4 bases, J shed 6 bases, and the junction held 15 bases outside the gene matches. Germline CDR1 LGHDT, CDR2 YNNKEL (reference sequence). This CDR3 is 16 amino acids long.

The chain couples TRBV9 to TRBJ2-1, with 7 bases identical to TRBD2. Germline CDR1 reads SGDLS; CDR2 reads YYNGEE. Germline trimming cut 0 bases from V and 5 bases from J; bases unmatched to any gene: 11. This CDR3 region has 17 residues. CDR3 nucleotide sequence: TGTGCCAGCAGCGTAGGCCCAGCGGGAAGAGGAAACAATGAGCAGTTCTTC. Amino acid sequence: CASSVGPAGRGNNEQFF.

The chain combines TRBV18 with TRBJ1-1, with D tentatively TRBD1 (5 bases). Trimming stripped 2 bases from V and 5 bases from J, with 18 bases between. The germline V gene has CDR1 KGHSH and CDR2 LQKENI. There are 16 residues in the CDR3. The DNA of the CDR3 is TGTGCCAGCTCACCATTTAAACAGGAGTTCAAGACTGAAGCTTTCTTT. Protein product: CASSPFKQEFKTEAFF.

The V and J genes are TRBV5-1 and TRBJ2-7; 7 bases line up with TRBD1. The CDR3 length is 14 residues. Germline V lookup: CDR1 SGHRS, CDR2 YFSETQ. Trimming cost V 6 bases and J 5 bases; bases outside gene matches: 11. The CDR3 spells CASNYRGGSNEQYF. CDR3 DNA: TGCGCCAGCAATTACAGGGGTGGGTCAAACGAGCAGTACTTC.

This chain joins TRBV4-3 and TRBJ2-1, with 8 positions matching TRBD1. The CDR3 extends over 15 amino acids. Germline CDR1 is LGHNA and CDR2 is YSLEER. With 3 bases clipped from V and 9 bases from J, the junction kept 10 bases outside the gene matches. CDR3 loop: CASSQATGGGGEQFF. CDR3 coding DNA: TGCGCCAGCAGCCAGGCCACAGGGGGTGGGGGTGAGCAGTTCTTC.

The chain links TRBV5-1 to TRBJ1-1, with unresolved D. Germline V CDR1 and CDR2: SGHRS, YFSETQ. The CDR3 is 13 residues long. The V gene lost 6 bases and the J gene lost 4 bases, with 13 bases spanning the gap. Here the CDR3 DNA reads TGCGCCAGCAAAGTTGGCCTTGGCACTGAAGCTTTCTTT. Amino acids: CASKVGLGTEAFF.

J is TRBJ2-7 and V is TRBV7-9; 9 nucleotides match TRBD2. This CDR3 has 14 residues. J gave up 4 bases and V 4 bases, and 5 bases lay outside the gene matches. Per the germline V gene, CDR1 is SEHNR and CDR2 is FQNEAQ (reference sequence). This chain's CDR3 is CASSSGLAEYEQYF. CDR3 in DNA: TGTGCCAGCAGCTCGGGACTAGCCGAGTACGAGCAGTACTTC.

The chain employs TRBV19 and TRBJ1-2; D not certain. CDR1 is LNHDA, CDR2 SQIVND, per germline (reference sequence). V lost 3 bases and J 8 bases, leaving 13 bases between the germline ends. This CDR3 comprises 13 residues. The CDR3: CASSMGYQLGYTF. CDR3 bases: TGTGCCAGTAGTATGGGCTACCAACTCGGCTACACCTTC. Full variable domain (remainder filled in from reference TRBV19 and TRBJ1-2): DGGITQSPKYLFRKEGQNVTLSCEQNLNHDAMYWYRQDPGQGLRLIYYSQIVNDFQKGDIAEGYSVSREKKESFPLTVTSAQKNPTAFYLCASSMGYQLGYTFGSGTRLTVV.

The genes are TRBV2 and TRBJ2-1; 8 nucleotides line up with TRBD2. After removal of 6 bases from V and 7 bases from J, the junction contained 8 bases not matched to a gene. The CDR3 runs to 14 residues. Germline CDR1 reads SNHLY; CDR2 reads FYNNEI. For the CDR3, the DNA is TGTGCCAGCAGGATTCGGGAGGGCCTTAATGAGCAGTTCTTC. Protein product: CASRIREGLNEQFF.

CDR3 residues: CASSPDVAGTEAFF. The CDR3, as DNA: TGTGCCAGCAGCCCAGACGTCGCGGGCACTGAAGCTTTCTTT. The rearrangement joins TRBV7-9 to TRBJ1-1, with D unclear. Germline V lookup: CDR1 SEHNR, CDR2 FQNEAQ (reference sequence). This CDR3 is built from 14 residues. V was cut by 5 bases and J by 4 bases, with 14 bases left in between.

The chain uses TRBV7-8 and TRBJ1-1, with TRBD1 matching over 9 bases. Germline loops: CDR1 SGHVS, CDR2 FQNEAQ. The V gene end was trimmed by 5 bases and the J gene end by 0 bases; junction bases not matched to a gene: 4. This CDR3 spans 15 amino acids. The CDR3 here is CASSGYRGLNTEAFF. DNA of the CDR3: TGTGCCAGCAGCGGGTACAGGGGGCTGAACACTGAAGCTTTCTTT. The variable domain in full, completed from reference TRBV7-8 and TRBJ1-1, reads GAGVSQSPRYKVAKRGQDVALRCDPISGHVSLFWYQQALGQGPEFLTYFQNEAQLDKSGLPSDRFFAERPEGSVSTLKIQRTQQEDSAVYLCASSGYRGLNTEAFFGQGTRLTVV.

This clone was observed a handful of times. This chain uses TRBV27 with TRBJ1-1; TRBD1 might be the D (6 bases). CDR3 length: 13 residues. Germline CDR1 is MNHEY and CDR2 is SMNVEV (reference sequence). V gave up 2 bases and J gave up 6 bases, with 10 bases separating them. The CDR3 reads CASSLEGVSEAFF. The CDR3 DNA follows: TGTGCCAGCAGTTTAGAGGGGGTCTCTGAAGCTTTCTTT.

CDR3 in DNA: TGTGCCAGCAGTTTAACAGGGGTGGTGAGCAATCAGCCCCAGCATTTT. This translates into CASSLTGVVSNQPQHF. The rearrangement joins TRBV2 to TRBJ1-5; TRBD1 aligns across 7 bases. The CDR3 totals 16 residues. After removal of 5 bases from V and 1 base from J, the junction contained 8 bases not matched to a gene. Germline CDR1 is SNHLY and CDR2 is FYNNEI.

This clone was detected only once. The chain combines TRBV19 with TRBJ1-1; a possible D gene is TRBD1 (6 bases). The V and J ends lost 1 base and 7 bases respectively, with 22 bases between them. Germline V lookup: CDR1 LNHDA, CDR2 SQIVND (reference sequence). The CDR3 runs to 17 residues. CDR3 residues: CASSIAPSKTGRYEAFF. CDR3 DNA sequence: TGTGCCAGTAGTATAGCGCCGTCAAAAACAGGGAGATATGAAGCTTTCTTT.